Listed below are T cell receptor beta chains from one sample, sequenced in a study of blood T cell repertoires in COVID-19. Repertoires were generated with immunoSEQ multiplex PCR, while TCRdb's copy carries only in-frame clones and drops some. This table has 300,000 or so clones, around 89% appearing once. The sequenced sample was peripheral blood. Receptors originate from a man aged 18-30 years who had recovered from COVID-19. The CDR3 runs from the conserved cysteine through the conserved F or W. The order of the fields is clone size, J gene, V gene, D gene, CDR3 protein, CDR3 DNA. D genes are given only for firm matches. Part of the rows lack a size; the others show once, few, many or a class for expanded clones.

size: once; J: TRBJ1-2; V: TRBV10-3; D: .; CDR3: CAISEGPAGYGYTF; DNA: TGTGCCATCAGTGAAGGTCCCGCGGGCTATGGCTACACCTTC
size: .; J: TRBJ1-1; V: TRBV5-1; D: TRBD1; CDR3: CASSLGSGQGAFF; DNA: TGCGCCAGCAGCTTGGGATCCGGACAGGGGGCTTTCTTT
size: .; J: TRBJ1-1; V: TRBV11-1; D: .; CDR3: CASSLGQAIAEAFF; DNA: TGTGCCAGCAGCTTAGGACAGGCGATCGCTGAAGCTTTCTTT
size: .; J: TRBJ1-2; V: TRBV25-1; D: .; CDR3: CATAGAINYGYTF; DNA: TGTGCCACCGCGGGGGCGATTAACTATGGCTACACCTTC
size: few; J: TRBJ1-2; V: TRBV11-2; D: .; CDR3: CASSLDQGYGYTF; DNA: TGTGCCAGCAGCTTAGATCAGGGCTATGGCTACACCTTC
size: .; J: TRBJ2-1; V: TRBV3-1/TRBV3-2; D: .; CDR3: CASSQDLARYEQFF; DNA: TGTGCCAGCAGCCAAGATCTAGCCAGATATGAGCAGTTCTTC
size: .; J: TRBJ2-1; V: TRBV9; D: TRBD2; CDR3: CASSGPLAGGGHNEQFF; DNA: TGTGCCAGCAGCGGTCCATTAGCGGGTGGAGGACACAATGAGCAGTTCTTC
size: .; J: TRBJ1-6; V: TRBV4-1; D: TRBD1; CDR3: CASSQGVDRGSPLHF; DNA: TGCGCCAGCAGCCAAGGGGTGGACAGGGGTTCACCCCTCCACTTT
size: .; J: TRBJ2-1; V: TRBV18; D: TRBD1; CDR3: CASSPPGQANEQFF; DNA: TGTGCCAGCTCACCACCAGGACAGGCTAATGAGCAGTTCTTC
size: .; J: TRBJ2-3; V: TRBV6-5; D: TRBD2; CDR3: CASDSTSGGPDTQYF; DNA: TGTGCCAGCGATTCAACTAGCGGGGGCCCAGATACGCAGTATTTT